These 32 T cell receptor beta chains were sequenced from one sample in a study of cytomegalovirus exposure and HLA in healthy donors. Use of 60 Vbeta and 13 Jbeta primers characterized the PCR. Libraries were prepared by immunoSEQ multiplex PCR; TCRdb keeps only in-frame clonotypes and omits some of them. The table has 150,000 to 200,000 clones, about 10% seen once. The sample consisted of PBMCs. All receptors come from a woman under 40 in good health and CMV-seropositive.

The sample holds a few counts of this clone. J is TRBJ2-5 and V is TRBV5-4; the D gene is possibly TRBD1 (6 bases). Judging by the DNA end, TRBJ2-7 fits better; the J call may be wrong. Germline V lookup: CDR1 SGHNT, CDR2 YYREEE (reference sequence). The CDR3 extends over 13 amino acids. DNA of the CDR3: TGTGCCAGCAGTTACCTTTTGGGGGCCGAGCAGTACTTC. Translated: CASSYLLGAEQYF.

CDR3 sequence reads: CASSRDREGTDTQYF. In DNA, the CDR3 is TGTGCCAGCAGCCGGGACAGGGAGGGCACAGATACGCAGTATTTT. This chain links TRBV9 with TRBJ2-3, with TRBD1 identical over 9 bases. Germline V gene sequence: CDR1 SGDLS, CDR2 YYNGEE. The V and J ends lost 4 bases and 1 base, in that order; junction bases with no gene match: 4. The CDR3 consists of 15 residues.

This clone was seen only a few times. The V and J genes are TRBV5-4 and TRBJ1-1, with D unresolved. The CDR3 runs to 11 residues. CDR1 and CDR2 from the germline V gene are SGHNT and YYREEE (reference sequence). V gave up 2 bases and J gave up 5 bases, with 4 bases separating them. DNA for the CDR3: TGTGCCAGCAGCTTCGGTACTGAAGCTTTCTTT. This encodes CASSFGTEAFF.

V usage is TRBV7-8 and J usage is TRBJ1-2; 9 bases line up with TRBD1. From germline, CDR1 is SGHVS and CDR2 FQNEAQ. Trimming cost V 4 bases and J 5 bases; bases outside gene matches: 5. The CDR3 runs 14 residues. This CDR3 reads CASSSTGTGYGYTF. The DNA for the CDR3 is TGTGCCAGCAGCTCGACCGGGACAGGGTATGGCTACACCTTC.

A few counts support this clone. The J gene is TRBJ2-7, the V gene TRBV11-2; no firm D call. The CDR3 sequence is 16 residues long. Germline values: CDR1 SGHAT, CDR2 FQNNGV. Trimming left V 3 bases short and J 0 bases short, with 15 bases between. Here the CDR3 reads CASSFHVGGGSYEQYF. CDR3 in DNA: TGTGCCAGCAGCTTCCACGTGGGTGGCGGCTCCTACGAGCAGTACTTC.

The V and J genes are TRBV2 and TRBJ1-1; D is perhaps TRBD1 (5 bases). The CDR3 runs to 11 residues. The V and J ends lost 4 bases and 6 bases respectively, with 6 bases between them. Per the germline V gene, CDR1 is SNHLY and CDR2 is FYNNEI. Written as DNA, the CDR3 is TGTGCCAGCAGTGTAGGGGCTGAAGCTTTCTTT. It codes for CASSVGAEAFF.

In this sample, this clone turned up a few times. The CDR3 DNA reads as TGTGCCAGCAGCTATGGACAGGGAGTTTCCTATGGCTACACCTTC. Its protein is CASSYGQGVSYGYTF. The chain employs TRBV7-6 and TRBJ1-2, with 8 bases fitting TRBD1. The CDR3 totals 15 residues. The germline CDR1 and CDR2 sequences are SGHVS and FNYEAQ. V shed 4 bases, J shed 4 bases, and the junction held 8 bases outside the gene matches.

This clone was detected only a few times. The V call is TRBV27, the J call TRBJ2-3; TRBD2 agrees at 8 bases. With 0 bases clipped from V and 4 bases from J, the junction kept 3 bases outside the gene matches. The CDR3 contains 15 residues. CDR1 MNHEY and CDR2 SMNVEV come from the germline V gene (reference sequence). The CDR3 DNA reads as TGTGCCAGCAGTTTATCGAGCGGGAGCGCAGATACGCAGTATTTT. Its protein product is CASSLSSGSADTQYF.

This chain joins TRBV7-6 and TRBJ1-1; D gene ambiguous. Germline CDR1 is SGHVS and CDR2 is FNYEAQ. CDR3 size: 13 residues. Trimming removed 6 bases at V and 1 base at J, with 9 bases between. The CDR3 is CASSSGRNTEAFF. CDR3 coding DNA: TGTGCCAGCAGTTCTGGGAGGAACACTGAAGCTTTCTTT.

The chain couples TRBV4-1 to TRBJ2-7, with D possibly TRBD2 on 6 matching bases. Germline V gene data show CDR1 as MGHRA and CDR2 as YSYEKL. The CDR3 runs 14 residues. Trimming took 2 bases from V and 2 from J, leaving 10 bases between them. The CDR3 region is CASSQLADAYEQYF. Here the CDR3 DNA reads TGCGCCAGCAGCCAATTAGCGGATGCCTACGAGCAGTACTTC.

This clone has a handful of counts. The sample contains more than one DNA sequence encoding this CDR3. Here the CDR3 DNA reads TGTGCCACCAGCAGAGGTCGACAGGGAGGTCAGCCCCAGCATTTT. Its protein is CATSRGRQGGQPQHF. The rearrangement uses TRBV15 and TRBJ1-5, with TRBD1 matching over 7 bases. V lost 1 base, J lost 6 bases, and 6 bases stayed unmatched. CDR1 is LNHNV and CDR2 is YYDKDF in the germline V gene (reference sequence). There are 15 residues in the CDR3.

The genes are TRBV5-1 and TRBJ2-7, with 9 bases that match TRBD2. V shed 1 base, J shed 4 bases, and the junction held 9 bases outside the gene matches. The CDR3 covers 16 residues. Germline loops: CDR1 SGHRS, CDR2 YFSETQ. In DNA, the CDR3 is TGCGCCAGCAGCTTGTTCTGGACTAGCGAAGTATACGAGCAGTACTTC. Residues: CASSLFWTSEVYEQYF.

This clone was seen more than once but under ten times. The chain links TRBV11-1 to TRBJ2-7; D remains ambiguous. The germline gives CDR1 SGHAT, CDR2 FQDESV (reference sequence). The CDR3 totals 16 residues. Trimming stripped 6 bases from V and 2 bases from J, with 20 bases between. The CDR3 DNA is TGTGCCAGCAGTTCACGGTCCGCAGGTTTTCCCTACGAGCAGTACTTC. Translation: CASSSRSAGFPYEQYF. The variable domain in full, completed from reference TRBV11-1 and TRBJ2-7, reads EAEVAQSPRYKITEKSQAVAFWCDPISGHATLYWYRQILGQGPELLVQFQDESVVDDSQLPKDRFSAERLKGVDSTLKIQPAELGDSAMYLCASSSRSAGFPYEQYFGPGTRLTVT.

This chain uses TRBV7-2 with TRBJ2-2; no clear D gene. V was pared by 3 bases and J by 6 bases, with 11 bases between. The CDR3 is made up of 14 amino acids. Germline CDR1 is SGHTA and CDR2 is FQGNSA. CDR3 amino acids: CASSFAVMAGELFF. CDR3 nucleotide sequence: TGTGCCAGCAGCTTTGCGGTAATGGCCGGGGAGCTGTTTTTT.

The chain recombines TRBV6-1 with TRBJ1-1; D possibly corresponds to TRBD1 (5 bases). With 1 base removed from V and 3 bases from J, the gap between germline ends came to 12 bases. This CDR3 region has 15 residues. Per germline, CDR1 MNHNS and CDR2 SASEGT. The CDR3 coding sequence is TGTGCCAGCAGTGAAGATGGGGGGTTTGACACTGAAGCTTTCTTT. It codes for CASSEDGGFDTEAFF.

This clone occurred a few times. The chain links TRBV6-5 to TRBJ1-1; D unclear. This CDR3 has 11 amino acids. The V gene's germline CDR1 is MNHEY and CDR2 SVGAGI. V lost 6 bases and J lost 11, with 13 bases in between. DNA for the CDR3: TGTGCCAGCAGCCCTACTACGTTTGCTTTCTTT. Translating it yields CASSPTTFAFF.

This clone was observed a few times. The gene calls are TRBV7-9 and TRBJ1-1; 7 bases map to TRBD1. The germline V gene encodes CDR1 SEHNR and CDR2 FQNEAQ (reference sequence). The CDR3 covers 18 residues. Trimming cost V 0 bases and J 4 bases; bases outside gene matches: 14. The CDR3 here is CASSLAHLGDRDFTEAFF. As DNA, the CDR3 is TGTGCCAGCAGCTTAGCCCACCTTGGGGACAGAGATTTCACTGAAGCTTTCTTT.

The V and J genes are TRBV2 and TRBJ2-7; 9 nucleotides align to TRBD1. The trim removed 1 base at V and 7 bases at J, leaving 8 bases unmatched. The germline CDR1 and CDR2 sequences are SNHLY and FYNNEI. This CDR3 comprises 15 residues. In DNA form, the CDR3 reads TGTGCCAGCAGTGAAGGGGGGACAGGGTCGGAAGAGCAGTACTTC. This gives the protein CASSEGGTGSEEQYF.

A few counts support this clone. The genes are TRBV1 and TRBJ2-7; TRBD1, as called in the table, went unchecked against the DNA. TRBV1 is a pseudogene. The length of the CDR3 is 15 residues. CDR3 nucleotides: TGCACCAGCAGCCATCTCCGGGACAGGAGCTGGGAGCAGTACTTC. Translated, it gives CTSSHLRDRSWEQYF.

The chain employs TRBV7-2 and TRBJ2-5, with 7 bases matching TRBD1. CDR1 and CDR2 (germline): SGHTA, FQGNSA. V dropped 5 bases and J dropped 2; count of bases not matched to a gene: 5. CDR3 length: 14 residues. CDR3 in DNA: TGTGCCAGCAGCCCCCGGGACAGACAAGAGACCCAGTACTTC. Protein: CASSPRDRQETQYF.

This clone was seen a few times. The gene calls are TRBV19 and TRBJ1-1; D is unresolved. This CDR3 is built from 15 residues. Germline V gene lookup returns CDR1 LNHDA and CDR2 SQIVND (reference sequence). Between the trimmed V and J ends, which lost 2 bases and 5 bases, there was a span of 15 bases. CDR3 sequence: CASSISTRGNTEAFF. DNA of the CDR3: TGTGCCAGTAGTATATCAACGCGAGGGAATACTGAAGCTTTCTTT. The full variable domain, rest sourced from reference TRBV19 and TRBJ1-1, is DGGITQSPKYLFRKEGQNVTLSCEQNLNHDAMYWYRQDPGQGLRLIYYSQIVNDFQKGDIAEGYSVSREKKESFPLTVTSAQKNPTAFYLCASSISTRGNTEAFFGQGTRLTVV.

This clone showed up just a few times. This chain connects TRBV2 to TRBJ1-2; no definite D call. The CDR3 has 13 residues. The ends were cut back, 6 bases at V and 8 bases at J, with 16 bases in the middle. Germline CDR1 reads SNHLY; CDR2 reads FYNNEI. The CDR3 coding sequence is TGTGCCAGCAGCCCAGGCCCTGCTGGAGGCTACACCTTC. Residues: CASSPGPAGGYTF. The full variable domain, rest sourced from reference TRBV2 and TRBJ1-2, is EPEVTQTPSHQVTQMGQEVILRCVPISNHLYFYWYRQILGQKVEFLVSFYNNEISEKSEIFDDQFSVERPDGSNFTLKIRSTKLEDSAMYFCASSPGPAGGYTFGSGTRLTVV.

This chain links TRBV5-6 with TRBJ2-7; D is perhaps TRBD2 (5 bases). The germline V gene has CDR1 SGHDT and CDR2 YYEEEE. CDR3 length: 16 amino acids. The germline V and J ends were trimmed by 0 bases and 3 bases, with 16 bases remaining between them. DNA for the CDR3: TGTGCCAGCAGCTTGGGGCTGGCTAGCTCGTACTACGAGCAGTACTTC. The encoded protein is CASSLGLASSYYEQYF.

V usage is TRBV6-1 and J usage is TRBJ2-7; D is perhaps TRBD2 (5 bases). Looked up from germline, CDR1 is MNHNS and CDR2 is SASEGT. Trimming removed 2 bases from V and 1 base from J, with 12 bases in between. The CDR3 spans 15 residues. For the CDR3, the DNA is TGTGCCAGCAGTGAATCGAGGGTACCGTCCTACGAGCAGTACTTC. Its protein is CASSESRVPSYEQYF.

The J gene is TRBJ2-1, the V gene TRBV5-4, with 10 positions matching TRBD2. Germline V gives CDR1 SGHNT, CDR2 YYREEE (reference sequence). This CDR3 comprises 18 residues. Trimming took 0 bases from V and 4 from J; bases not matched to a gene: 10. This chain's CDR3 is CASSLAGRLAGAYNEQFF. DNA of the CDR3: TGTGCCAGCAGCTTGGCCGGGAGGCTAGCGGGAGCTTACAATGAGCAGTTCTTC.

This clone was found a few times. This sequence joins TRBV7-3 and TRBJ2-1; 7 bases fit TRBD2. Germline values: CDR1 SGHTA, CDR2 FQGTGA. This CDR3 has 14 amino acids. V lost 3 bases and J lost 6; bases outside the gene matches: 5. CDR3 residues: CASSFTTSFNEQFF. CDR3 coding DNA: TGTGCCAGCAGCTTCACGACTAGCTTCAATGAGCAGTTCTTC.

This clone was picked up a small number of times. DNA for the CDR3: TGTGCCAGCAGCAAAACCCCAAGGGGCGCGGGAGGGGCCAACGTCCTGACTTTC. This encodes CASSKTPRGAGGANVLTF. The J gene is TRBJ2-6, the V gene TRBV21-1; the table names TRBD2, a call not compared with the DNA. TRBV21-1 is recorded as a pseudogene. The CDR3 covers 18 residues.

This clone was recorded a few times. The rearrangement links TRBV5-1 to TRBJ2-3; 11 nucleotides align to TRBD2. The CDR3 length is 16 residues. V lost 1 base, J lost 2 bases, and 3 bases stayed unmatched. CDR1 and CDR2 from the germline V gene are SGHRS and YFSETQ. In DNA form, the CDR3 reads TGCGCCAGCAGCTTGACTAGCGGGGGATTCACAGATACGCAGTATTTT. Its translation is CASSLTSGGFTDTQYF.

This clone was counted between two and nine times. The chain carries TRBV6-1 and TRBJ2-1; 14 nucleotides match TRBD2. Trimming cost V 2 bases and J 7 bases; bases outside gene matches: 13. Germline CDR1 is MNHNS and CDR2 is SASEGT. The CDR3 runs to 19 residues. CDR3 nucleotide sequence: TGTGCCAGCAGTGAAATGGGGACTAGCGGGAGTTGGTGGTATAATGAGCAGTTCTTC. Protein sequence: CASSEMGTSGSWWYNEQFF.

In its sample, this clone was seen a few times. V is TRBV11-2 and J is TRBJ1-1; 7 bases fit TRBD1. CDR3 length equals 15 residues. Trimming cost V 2 bases and J 6 bases; bases outside gene matches: 9. The germline CDR1 and CDR2 sequences are SGHAT and FQNNGV. Here the CDR3 reads CASSLNVGGRAEAFF. As DNA, the CDR3 is TGTGCCAGCAGCTTAAACGTAGGGGGCAGAGCTGAAGCTTTCTTT.

V gene TRBV5-1 combines with J gene TRBJ2-5, with TRBD2 matching 10 bases. Near its end, the DNA agrees better with TRBJ2-7, so the J call may be wrong. CDR1 is SGHRS and CDR2 is YFSETQ in the germline V gene. The CDR3 runs 15 residues. This CDR3 reads CASSLTSGASYEQYF. CDR3 nucleotides: TGCGCCAGCAGCCTTACTAGCGGGGCCTCCTACGAGCAGTACTTC.

To note about this clone: This sample includes further DNA sequences coding for the same CDR3. The rearrangement joins TRBV2 to TRBJ1-1, with D possibly being TRBD1 (6 bases). This CDR3 region has 14 residues. Deletions cut 2 bases from V and 4 bases from J, with 11 bases between. Germline lookup yields CDR1 SNHLY and CDR2 FYNNEI. As DNA, the CDR3 is TGTGCCAGCAGTGAAAGGGGGTTGGGCACTGAAGCTTTCTTT. Protein sequence: CASSERGLGTEAFF.